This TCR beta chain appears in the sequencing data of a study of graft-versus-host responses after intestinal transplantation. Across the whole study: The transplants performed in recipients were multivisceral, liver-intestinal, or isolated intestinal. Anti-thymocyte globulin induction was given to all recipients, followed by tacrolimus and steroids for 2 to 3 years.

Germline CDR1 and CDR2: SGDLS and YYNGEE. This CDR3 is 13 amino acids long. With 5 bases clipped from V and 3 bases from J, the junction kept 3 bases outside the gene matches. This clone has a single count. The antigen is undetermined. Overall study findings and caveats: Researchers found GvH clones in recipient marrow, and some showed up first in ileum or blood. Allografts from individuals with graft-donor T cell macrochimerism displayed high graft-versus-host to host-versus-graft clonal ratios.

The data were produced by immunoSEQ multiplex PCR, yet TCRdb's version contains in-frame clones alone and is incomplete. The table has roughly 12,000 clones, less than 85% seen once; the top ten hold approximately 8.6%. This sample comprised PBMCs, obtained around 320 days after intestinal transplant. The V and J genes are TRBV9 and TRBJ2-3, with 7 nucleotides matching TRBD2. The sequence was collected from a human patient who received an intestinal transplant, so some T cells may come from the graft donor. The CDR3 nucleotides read TGTGCCAGCAGGAATAGCGGGACAGATACGCAGTATTTT. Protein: CASRNSGTDTQYF.